The sequence of this T cell receptor beta chain was determined in a study of T-cell reconstitution after alpha-beta-depleted transplantation in children. CDR1 and CDR2 from the germline V gene are DFQATT and SNEGSKA (reference sequence). J gave up 6 bases and V 5 bases, and 10 bases lay outside the gene matches. This CDR3 is 13 amino acids long. During its preparation, the TCRbeta library received unique molecular identifiers. TCRdb re-derived calls from the PCR reads in MiXCR, one entry per CDR3 protein. This sample has some 250,000 distinct CDR3 sequences, with about 12% found just once. This specimen was PBMCs from the stem cell graft donor, taken from the stem cell graft. This clonotype originated in a human donor who donated a stem cell graft to a child with acute lymphoblastic leukemia. The rearrangement joins TRBV20-1 to TRBJ2-7, with 7 bases aligning to TRBD1. CDR3: CSAFQGVRSEQYF. CDR3 DNA: TGCAGTGCTTTTCAGGGGGTTCGGTCCGAGCAGTACTTC.